The present T cell receptor beta chain was sequenced within a study of beta chain features in type 1 diabetes. Study-level information: Examination spanned roughly 110 million sorted cells from all samples.

V shed 1 base and J shed 2 bases, with 10 bases lying between them. Germline V CDR1 and CDR2: SGHTA, FQGNSA. This CDR3 is 15 amino acids long. Whole-study results and caveats: TCRB CDR3s were moderately but significantly shorter in Type 1 diabetes patients in all four CD4+ subsets. When VDJ junctions were examined, type 1 diabetes patients showed fewer insertions and more deletions.

Every bit of the isolated RNA underwent reverse transcription, so sequencing read expressed TCRB transcripts. The data were produced by immunoSEQ multiplex PCR, yet TCRdb's version contains in-frame clones alone and is incomplete. Of 150,000 to 180,000 clones in the sample, about 8.1% were seen once. Regarding this clone: Its antigen is still unknown.

Each of the sorted populations had a purity greater than 95%. The chain recombines TRBV7-2 with TRBJ2-3; tentative D call: TRBD2 (5 bases). The sequenced material came from central memory CD4+ T cells from blood. The TCR sequence derives from a man between 18 and 29 years old in good health. The DNA for the CDR3 is TGTGCCAGCAGCTTAGGAGGGCAGGTCACAGATACGCAGTATTTT. Its translation: CASSLGGQVTDTQYF. The whole variable domain, remainder taken from reference TRBV7-2 and TRBJ2-3, is GAGVSQSPSNKVTEKGKDVELRCDPISGHTALYWYRQSLGQGLEFLIYFQGNSAPDKSGLPSDRFSAERTGGSVSTLTIQRTQQEDSAVYLCASSLGGQVTDTQYFGPGTRLTVL.